The clone carrying this T cell receptor (beta chain) was seen repeatedly, ten times or more. As yet, its antigen is unknown. The CDR3 contains 12 residues. Trimming removed 5 bases from V and 4 bases from J, with 5 bases in between. Looked up from germline, CDR1 is SGHTA and CDR2 is FQGNSA. This entry belongs to a study of T cell repertoires in cytomegalovirus infection. Study at large: Public TCR beta signature analysis indicated the presence of both CMV infection and matching HLA type. Broader study findings: HLA-C-restricted CMV-specific TCR beta clonotypes were dominant in the ex vivo response. Carriage of CMV together with the relevant HLA was identifiable through cumulative public TCR beta family frequency.

Via MiXCR, TCRdb re-called the reads, giving one row per CDR3 protein. Of about 400,000 distinct CDR3 sequences in the sample, roughly 20% were seen once. The V call is TRBV7-2, the J call TRBJ1-4; D remains ambiguous. Specimen: PBMCs. The origin of this receptor is a human donor in good health (CMV status not recorded). Some clones in this sample may be carry-over from other donors' samples. The CDR3 spells CASSQFNEKLFF. The DNA for the CDR3 is TGTGCCAGCAGCCAGTTTAATGAAAAACTGTTTTTT.